The T cell receptor beta chain under discussion was sequenced for a study of regulatory T cells in long-lasting Graves disease. Regarding the study as a whole: Persistent disease showed a preference for TRBV28, TRBJ1-2 and TRBJ2-5. Reduced TCR diversity was observed in persistent Graves' patients versus newly diagnosed patients. Whereas more than 950 public clonotypes were shared by new patients, persistent patients shared more, at approximately 2,700.

Trimming removed 8 bases at V and 5 bases at J, with 6 bases between. The length of the CDR3 is 11 residues. Time point defined: newly diagnosed GD, antithyroid drugs for less than 3 months. PBMC-derived RNA was used for the TCR library. It was an endocrinology department in Xi'an, China, that provided the patients. This clonotype was recorded a few times. What it recognizes is unknown. Arm-PCR of CDR3 regions with iRepertoire HTBI primers generated TCR beta libraries. TCRdb analysed the multiplex PCR reads with MiXCR anew, one entry per CDR3 protein. The table lists approximately 310,000 distinct CDR3 sequences, 15% to 20% of them singletons.

The rearrangement joins TRBV12-3 or TRBV12-4 to TRBJ2-2; D might be TRBD2 (6 bases). This receptor was identified in a female donor with Graves disease. This material consisted of peripheral blood mononuclear cells (PBMCs), taken at new diagnosis, from a patient treated with antithyroid drugs. DNA for the CDR3: TGTGCCAGCGGGAGGACCGGGGAGCTGTTTTTT. Its translation is CASGRTGELFF.